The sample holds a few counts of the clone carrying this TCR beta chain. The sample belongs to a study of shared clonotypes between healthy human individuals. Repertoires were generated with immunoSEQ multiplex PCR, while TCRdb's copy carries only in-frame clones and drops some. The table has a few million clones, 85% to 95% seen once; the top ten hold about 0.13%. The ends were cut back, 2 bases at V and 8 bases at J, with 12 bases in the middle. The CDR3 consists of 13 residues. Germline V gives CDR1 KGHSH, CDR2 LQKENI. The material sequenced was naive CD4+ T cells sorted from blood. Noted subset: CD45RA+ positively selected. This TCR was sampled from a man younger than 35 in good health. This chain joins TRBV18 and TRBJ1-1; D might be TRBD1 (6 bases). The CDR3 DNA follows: TGTGCCAGCTCACCATTCGGGGGCTCAGAAGCTTTCTTT. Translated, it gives CASSPFGGSEAFF.